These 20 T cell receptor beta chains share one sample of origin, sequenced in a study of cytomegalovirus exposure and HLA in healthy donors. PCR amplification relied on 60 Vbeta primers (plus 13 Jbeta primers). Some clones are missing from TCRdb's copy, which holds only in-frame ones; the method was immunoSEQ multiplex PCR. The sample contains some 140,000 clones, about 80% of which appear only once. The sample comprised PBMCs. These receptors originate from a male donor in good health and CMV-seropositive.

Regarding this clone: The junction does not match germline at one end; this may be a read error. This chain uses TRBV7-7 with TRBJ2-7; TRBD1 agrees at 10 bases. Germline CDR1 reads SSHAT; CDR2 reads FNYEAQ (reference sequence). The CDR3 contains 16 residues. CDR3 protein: CASSLGGRDRGYEQYF. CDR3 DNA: TGTGCTAGCAGCTTGGGTGGGCGGGACAGGGGCTACGAGCAGTACTTC.

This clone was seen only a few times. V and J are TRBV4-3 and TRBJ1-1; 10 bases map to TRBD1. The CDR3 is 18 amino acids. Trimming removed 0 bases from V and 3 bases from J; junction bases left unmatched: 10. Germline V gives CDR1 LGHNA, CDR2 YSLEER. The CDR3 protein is CASSQDLGTGEFYTEAFF. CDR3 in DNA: TGCGCCAGCAGCCAAGATCTTGGGACAGGGGAATTTTACACTGAAGCTTTCTTT.

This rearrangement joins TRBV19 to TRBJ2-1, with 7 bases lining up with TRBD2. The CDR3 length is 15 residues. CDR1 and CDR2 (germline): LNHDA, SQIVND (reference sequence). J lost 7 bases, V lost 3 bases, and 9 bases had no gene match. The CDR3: CASSIGLGMGNEQFF. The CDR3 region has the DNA TGTGCCAGTAGTATCGGACTAGGGATGGGAAATGAGCAGTTCTTC.

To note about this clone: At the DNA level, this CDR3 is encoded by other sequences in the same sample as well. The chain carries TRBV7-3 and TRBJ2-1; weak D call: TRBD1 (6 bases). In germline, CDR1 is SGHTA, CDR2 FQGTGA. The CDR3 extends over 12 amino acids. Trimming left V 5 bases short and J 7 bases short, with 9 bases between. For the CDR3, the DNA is TGTGCCAGCAGCCCCACAGGGAATGAGCAGTTCTTC. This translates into CASSPTGNEQFF.

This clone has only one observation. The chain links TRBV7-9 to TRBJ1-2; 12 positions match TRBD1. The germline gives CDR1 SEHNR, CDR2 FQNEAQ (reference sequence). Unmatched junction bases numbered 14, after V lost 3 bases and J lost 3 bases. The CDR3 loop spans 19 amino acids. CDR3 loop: CASSFGTGTGGETYYGYTF. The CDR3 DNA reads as TGTGCCAGCAGCTTCGGGACCGGGACAGGGGGCGAAACTTACTATGGCTACACCTTC.

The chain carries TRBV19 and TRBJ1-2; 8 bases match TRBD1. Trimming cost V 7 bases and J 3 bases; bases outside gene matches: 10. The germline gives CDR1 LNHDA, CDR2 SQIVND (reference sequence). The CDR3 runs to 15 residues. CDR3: CASKGGQGEDYGYTF. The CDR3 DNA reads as TGTGCCAGTAAGGGAGGACAGGGCGAGGACTATGGCTACACCTTC.

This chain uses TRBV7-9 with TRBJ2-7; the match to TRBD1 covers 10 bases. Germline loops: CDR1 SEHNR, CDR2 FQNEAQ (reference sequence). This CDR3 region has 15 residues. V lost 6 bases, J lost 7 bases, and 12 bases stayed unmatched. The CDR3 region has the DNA TGTGCCAGCAGTCAAACCGACAGGGGGCTGGGGGAGCAGTACTTC. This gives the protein CASSQTDRGLGEQYF.

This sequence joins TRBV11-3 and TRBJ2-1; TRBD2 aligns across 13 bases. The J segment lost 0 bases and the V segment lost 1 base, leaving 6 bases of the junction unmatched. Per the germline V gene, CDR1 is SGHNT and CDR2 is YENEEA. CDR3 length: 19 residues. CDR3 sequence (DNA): TGTGCCAGCAGCTTAGGAGGGACTAGCGGGGATTACTCCTACAATGAGCAGTTCTTC. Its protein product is CASSLGGTSGDYSYNEQFF.

This chain's CDR3 is CASSLRQGAPGIPGYGYTF. For the CDR3, the DNA is TGTGCCAGCAGCTTGAGACAGGGGGCTCCAGGGATTCCAGGCTATGGCTACACCTTC. The chain is built from TRBV7-2 and TRBJ1-2, with 10 positions matching TRBD1. Per germline, CDR1 SGHTA and CDR2 FQGNSA. The J segment lost 4 bases and the V segment lost 3 bases, leaving 17 bases of the junction unmatched. This CDR3 is 19 amino acids long.

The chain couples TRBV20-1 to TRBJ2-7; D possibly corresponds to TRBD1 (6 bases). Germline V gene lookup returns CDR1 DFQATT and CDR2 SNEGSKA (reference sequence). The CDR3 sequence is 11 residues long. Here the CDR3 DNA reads TGCAGGACAGGAATTTCCTACGAGCAGTACTTC. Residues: CRTGISYEQYF.

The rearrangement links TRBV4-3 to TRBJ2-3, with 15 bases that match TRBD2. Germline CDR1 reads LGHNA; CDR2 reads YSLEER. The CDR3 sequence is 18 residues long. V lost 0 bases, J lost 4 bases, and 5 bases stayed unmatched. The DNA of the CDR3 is TGCGCCAGCAGCCAAGAGGGACTAGCGGGAGGTCTCGCAGATACGCAGTATTTT. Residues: CASSQEGLAGGLADTQYF.

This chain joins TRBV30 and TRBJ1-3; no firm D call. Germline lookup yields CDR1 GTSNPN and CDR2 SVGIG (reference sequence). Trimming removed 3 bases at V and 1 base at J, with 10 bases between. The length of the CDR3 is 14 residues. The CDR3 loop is CAWSLDSSGNTIYF. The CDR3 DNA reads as TGTGCCTGGAGCCTCGACTCTTCTGGAAACACCATATATTTT.

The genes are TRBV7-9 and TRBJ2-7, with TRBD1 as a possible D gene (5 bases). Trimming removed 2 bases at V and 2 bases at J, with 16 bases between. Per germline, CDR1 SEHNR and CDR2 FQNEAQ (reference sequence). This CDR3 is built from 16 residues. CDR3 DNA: TGTGCCAGCAGCTTAAGTTGGGGCGGAAGTACCTACGAGCAGTACTTC. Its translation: CASSLSWGGSTYEQYF.

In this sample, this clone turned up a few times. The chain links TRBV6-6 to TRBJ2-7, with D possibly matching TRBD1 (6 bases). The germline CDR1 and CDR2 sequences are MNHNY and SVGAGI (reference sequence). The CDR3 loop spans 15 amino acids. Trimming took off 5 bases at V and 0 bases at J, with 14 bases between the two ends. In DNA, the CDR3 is TGTGCCAGCAGTATCCATCGGGACAACTCCTACGAGCAGTACTTC. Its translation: CASSIHRDNSYEQYF.

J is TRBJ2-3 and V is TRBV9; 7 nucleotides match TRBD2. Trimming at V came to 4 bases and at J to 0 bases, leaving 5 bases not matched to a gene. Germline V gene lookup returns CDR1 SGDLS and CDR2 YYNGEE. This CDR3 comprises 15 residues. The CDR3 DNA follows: TGTGCCAGCAGCCGTAGCGGGTCTAGCACAGATACGCAGTATTTT. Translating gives CASSRSGSSTDTQYF. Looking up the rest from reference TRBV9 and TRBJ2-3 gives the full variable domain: DSGVTQTPKHLITATGQRVTLRCSPRSGDLSVYWYQQSLDQGLQFLIQYYNGEERAKGNILERFSAQQFPDLHSELNLSSLELGDSALYFCASSRSGSSTDTQYFGPGTRLTVL.

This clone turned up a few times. CDR3 DNA sequence: TGTGCCAGCAGCGCTAGCGGGGGCACAGATACGCAGTATTTT. The encoded protein is CASSASGGTDTQYF. The gene calls are TRBV9 and TRBJ2-3; TRBD2 agrees at 9 bases. This CDR3 spans 14 amino acids. Germline-derived CDR1 and CDR2 are SGDLS and YYNGEE. J gave up 1 base and V 3 bases, and 0 bases lay outside the gene matches.

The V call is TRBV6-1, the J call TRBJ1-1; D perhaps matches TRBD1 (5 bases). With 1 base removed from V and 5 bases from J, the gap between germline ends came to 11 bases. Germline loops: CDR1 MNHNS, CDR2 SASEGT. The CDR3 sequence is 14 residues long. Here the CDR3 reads CASSEGYGTTEAFF. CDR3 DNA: TGTGCCAGCAGTGAAGGGTATGGGACTACTGAAGCTTTCTTT.

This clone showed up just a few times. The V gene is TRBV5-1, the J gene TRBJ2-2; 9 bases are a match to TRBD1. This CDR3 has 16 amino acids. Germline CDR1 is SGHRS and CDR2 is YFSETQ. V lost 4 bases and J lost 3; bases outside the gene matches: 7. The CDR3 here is CASSSTGGAYTGELFF. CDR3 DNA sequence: TGCGCCAGCAGCAGCACAGGGGGCGCTTACACCGGGGAGCTGTTTTTT.

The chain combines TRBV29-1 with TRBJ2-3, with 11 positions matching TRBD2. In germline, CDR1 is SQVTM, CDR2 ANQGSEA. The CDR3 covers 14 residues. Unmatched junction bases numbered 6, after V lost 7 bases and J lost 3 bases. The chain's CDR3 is CSAYSGGATDTQYF. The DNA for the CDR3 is TGCAGCGCCTATAGCGGGGGGGCGACAGATACGCAGTATTTT.

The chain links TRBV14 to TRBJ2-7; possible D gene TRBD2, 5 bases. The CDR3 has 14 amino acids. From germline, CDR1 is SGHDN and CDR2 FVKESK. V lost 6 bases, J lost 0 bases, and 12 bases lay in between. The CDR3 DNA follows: TGTGCCAGCAGTCGTAGCGATTTCTCCTACGAGCAGTACTTC. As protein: CASSRSDFSYEQYF.